The sequence of this T cell receptor beta chain was determined in a study of T cells after posttransplantation cyclophosphamide. This clone was detected ten times or more. The CDR3 extends over 14 amino acids. Trimming took 6 bases from V and 3 from J, leaving 12 bases between them. From germline, CDR1 is LNHDA and CDR2 SQIVND (reference sequence). The method was immunoSEQ multiplex PCR; TCRdb's version includes in-frame clones alone and lacks a portion of them. Found here are over 35,000 clones, no singletons; the ten largest cover less than 2.5%. The genes are TRBV19 and TRBJ2-1; maybe TRBD1 (5 bases). Sequencing was done on a sample of PBMCs. The receptor was derived from a man aged 40-49 years in good health, CMV-negative, and a related stem cell transplant donor. CDR3 region: CASRQQVIYNEQFF. The CDR3 DNA reads TGTGCCAGTAGGCAACAGGTTATCTACAATGAGCAGTTCTTC.